The clone carrying this T cell receptor beta chain has just a few counts. CDR3 length: 14 amino acids. Germline V lookup: CDR1 SGDLS, CDR2 YYNGEE. The V end was cut by 0 bases, the J end by 8 bases, with 11 bases between. The sample is drawn from a study of T cells in localized non-small cell lung cancer. Data came from immunoSEQ multiplex PCR; TCRdb stores just in-frame clones and leaves some out. Found here are about 1,200 clones, roughly 32% of them singletons; the top ten hold 8% to 9.5%. This clonotype was obtained from a male donor aged 60 or older with stage I squamous cell lung carcinoma. The sample consisted of normal lung tissue next to the tumor, taken before any cancer treatment. The chain carries TRBV9 and TRBJ1-4; D gene ambiguous. The CDR3 bases are TGTGCCAGCAGCGTAGAAGTCTCCGGCGAAAAACTGTTTTTT. Its protein product is CASSVEVSGEKLFF.